Below are 8 T cell receptor beta chains sequenced from a single sample in a study of regulatory T cells in long-lasting Graves disease. Relying on iRepertoire HTBI primers and Arm-PCR of CDR3 regions, the team built TCR beta libraries. TCRdb fed the multiplex PCR reads into MiXCR, producing one record per CDR3 protein. The table includes about 460,000 distinct CDR3 sequences, about 14% detected once. Time point here: newly diagnosed GD, antithyroid drugs for less than 3 months. The TCR library was made from RNA that had been extracted from PBMCs in TRIzol. These same records also appear under a second study, on T cells in Graves' hyperthyroidism and ophthalmopathy.

The sample was peripheral blood mononuclear cells (PBMCs), taken at new diagnosis, from a patient treated with antithyroid drugs. Every receptor here comes from a woman between 45 and 65 years old with Graves disease.

Ten or more counts support this clonotype. The chain links TRBV30 to TRBJ2-1; tentatively, D is TRBD1 or TRBD2 (5 bases each). Trimming stripped 5 bases from V and 4 bases from J, with 21 bases between. Germline-derived CDR1 and CDR2 are GTSNPN and SVGIG (reference sequence). CDR3 size: 16 residues. CDR3 nucleotides: TGTGCCTGGGACCCCAGGGAGCAAGGTCCGTACAATGAGCAGTTCTTC. Translating it yields CAWDPREQGPYNEQFF.

This chain connects TRBV29-1 to TRBJ1-3, with D hard to call. This CDR3 is built from 13 residues. Germline V gene sequence: CDR1 SQVTM, CDR2 ANQGSEA. Trimming stripped 4 bases from V and 4 bases from J, with 11 bases between. CDR3 amino acids: CSVGPPGGNTIYF. The DNA of the CDR3 is TGCAGCGTTGGGCCTCCCGGGGGAAACACCATATATTTT.

V and J are TRBV6-2 or TRBV6-3 and TRBJ2-7; 10 positions agree with TRBD1. The CDR3 runs to 16 residues. Trimming took 1 base from V and 0 from J; bases not matched to a gene: 3. CDR1 and CDR2 from the germline V gene are MNHEY and SVGEGT. The CDR3 spells CASSYLRTGGSYEQYF. Written as DNA, the CDR3 is TGTGCCAGCAGTTACTTAAGGACAGGGGGCTCCTACGAGCAGTACTTC.

The chain combines TRBV19 with TRBJ2-7, with 11 bases aligning to TRBD2. The CDR3 is 14 residues long. Germline V gene data show CDR1 as LNHDA and CDR2 as SQIVND (reference sequence). Trimming took 3 bases from V and 2 from J; bases not matched to a gene: 0. CDR3 in amino acids: CASSMGLAAYEQYF. The CDR3 nucleotides are TGTGCCAGTAGTATGGGACTAGCGGCCTACGAGCAGTACTTC.

CDR3 protein: CATKYPRYEQYF. CDR3 coding DNA: TGTGCCACCAAATATCCTAGGTACGAGCAGTACTTC. V usage is TRBV24-1 and J usage is TRBJ2-7; D not certain. CDR1 KGHDR and CDR2 SFDVKD come from the germline V gene. The CDR3 is made up of 12 amino acids. Trimming took off 8 bases at V and 4 bases at J, with 11 bases between the two ends.

This clonotype was seen many times. The chain is built from TRBV7-8 and TRBJ2-7, with 9 bases fitting TRBD1. Trimming at V came to 7 bases and at J to 4 bases, leaving 8 bases not matched to a gene. From germline, CDR1 is SGHVS and CDR2 FQNEAQ. This CDR3 comprises 14 residues. This CDR3 reads CASNPRDRVYEQYF. CDR3 DNA: TGTGCCAGCAACCCGCGGGACAGGGTGTACGAGCAGTACTTC.

This clonotype has ten or more counts. The chain combines TRBV20-1 with TRBJ2-7; 8 bases map to TRBD1. Losses at the gene ends were 4 bases for V and 0 bases for J; bases not matched to a gene: 5. This CDR3 comprises 14 residues. Germline CDR1 DFQATT, CDR2 SNEGSKA (reference sequence). The CDR3 DNA reads TGCAGTGCTACGGGACAGGCGAGCTCCTACGAGCAGTACTTC. It translates to CSATGQASSYEQYF.

The chain uses TRBV6-2 or TRBV6-3 and TRBJ1-5; TRBD1 is a possible D gene (5 bases). The V end was cut by 0 bases, the J end by 0 bases, with 6 bases between. The CDR3 spans 15 residues. Germline-derived CDR1 and CDR2 are MNHEY and SVGEGT. The CDR3 coding sequence is TGTGCCAGCAGTTACTCGGGGGTTAGCAATCAGCCCCAGCATTTT. Its translation is CASSYSGVSNQPQHF.